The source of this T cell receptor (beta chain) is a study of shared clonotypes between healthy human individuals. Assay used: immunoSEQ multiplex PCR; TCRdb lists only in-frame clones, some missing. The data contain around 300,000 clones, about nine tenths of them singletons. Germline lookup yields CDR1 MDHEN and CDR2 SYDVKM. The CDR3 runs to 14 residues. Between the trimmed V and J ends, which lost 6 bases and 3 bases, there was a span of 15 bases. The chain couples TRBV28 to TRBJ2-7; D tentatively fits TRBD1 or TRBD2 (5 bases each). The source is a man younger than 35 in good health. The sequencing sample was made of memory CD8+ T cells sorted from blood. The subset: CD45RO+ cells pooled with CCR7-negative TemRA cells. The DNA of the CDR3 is TGTGCCAGCAGCCCAGTGGGACGGAGCTACGAGCAGTACTTC. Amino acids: CASSPVGRSYEQYF.